The rows below give T cell receptor beta chains drawn from one sample of a study of blood T cell repertoires in COVID-19. Some clones are missing from TCRdb's copy, which holds only in-frame ones; the method was immunoSEQ multiplex PCR. The sample holds over 200,000 clones, around 90% seen once. Sequencing was carried out using peripheral blood. These receptors all stem from a woman between 40 and 55 years old who had recovered from COVID-19. Both conserved end residues are part of each CDR3. A D gene is named only where the DNA matches it firmly.

NA | TRBJ1-1 | TRBV29-1 | TGCAGCGTTCGGCAGGGTCAGAACACTGAAGCTTTCTTT | CSVRQGQNTEAFF
NA | TRBJ2-7 | TRBV27 | TGTGCCAGCAGCCCTGGACAGCTCTACGAGCAGTACTTC | CASSPGQLYEQYF
TRBD2 | TRBJ2-7 | TRBV28 | TGTGCCACCTCCCTCGCGGGAGGTTTCTACGAGCAGTACTTC | CATSLAGGFYEQYF
NA | TRBJ1-6 | TRBV27 | TGTGCCAGCAGACCCACCTTGAGTTCACCCCTCCACTTT | CASRPTLSSPLHF
TRBD1 | TRBJ1-2 | TRBV30 | TGTGCCTTCCAGTCCGGGACAGCAGGCCTTGGCTACACCTTC | CAFQSGTAGLGYTF
NA | TRBJ2-1 | TRBV7-2 | TGTGCCAGCAGCTTAGATTCCGGGGGAAGCAATGAGCAGTTCTTC | CASSLDSGGSNEQFF
TRBD1 | TRBJ2-1 | TRBV7-9 | TGTGCCAGCAGCTTACGACAGGGGGTTGGTGAGCAGTTCTTC | CASSLRQGVGEQFF
TRBD2 | TRBJ2-3 | TRBV4-1 | TGCGCCAGCAGCCACCTACTAGCGCCCACAGATACGCAGTATTTT | CASSHLLAPTDTQYF
NA | TRBJ2-2 | TRBV30 | TGTGCCTGGAACCTCGGGAGTTCGAACACCGGGGAGCTGTTTTTT | CAWNLGSSNTGELFF
NA | TRBJ1-2 | TRBV5-1 | TGCGCCAGCAGCTTACCACAGGGTTCCTATGGCTACACCTTC | CASSLPQGSYGYTF
TRBD1 | TRBJ2-1 | TRBV5-4 | TGTGCCAGCAAAGGACAGGGGGTCCCCGGTGAGCAGTTCTTC | CASKGQGVPGEQFF